This paragraph covers one T cell receptor (beta chain) sequence. These data come from a study of cytomegalovirus exposure and HLA in healthy donors. Amplification used 60 Vbeta primers and 13 Jbeta primers. Sequencing used immunoSEQ multiplex PCR; TCRdb keeps in-frame clones, though not all of them. This repertoire shows 43,000 or so clones, roughly 60% found once; its top ten account for about 9%. The trim removed 4 bases at V and 1 base at J, leaving 16 bases unmatched. The CDR3 extends over 19 amino acids. In germline, CDR1 is MDHEN, CDR2 SYDVKM. The specimen was PBMCs. V gene TRBV28 combines with J gene TRBJ2-7, with 10 bases fitting TRBD2. This TCR was recovered from a human donor in good health. The CDR3 region has the DNA TGTGCCAGCAGTTCCCCCTTTTGGAGCGGGGGGGCTTCTTCCTACGAGCAGTACTTC. Translating gives CASSSPFWSGGASSYEQYF.